The sequence of this TCR beta chain was determined in a study of blood T cell repertoires in COVID-19. The table came from immunoSEQ multiplex PCR; TCRdb's copy has only in-frame clones and leaves some out. This table holds roughly 250,000 clones, 86% found once. CDR3 length: 13 residues. The germline CDR1 and CDR2 sequences are ENHRY and SYGVKD. The germline V and J ends were trimmed by 6 bases and 5 bases, with 8 bases remaining between them. This clonotype was sampled from a middle-aged woman with acute COVID-19. The sample was PBMCs or T cells enriched from blood (not recorded which). This chain links TRBV10-3 with TRBJ1-6, with a weak D call TRBD1 (5 bases). Here the CDR3 reads CAIRGGDNSPLHF. The CDR3 DNA sequence: TGTGCCATCAGGGGGGGGGATAATTCACCCCTCCACTTT.